This TCR beta chain was captured in a study of blood T cell repertoires in COVID-19. In the study overall: COVID-19 samples, acute and convalescent, were from the United States, Italy and Spain. T cells, B-cell-depleted T cells, or PBMCs supplied cDNA or gDNA.

There are 15 residues in the CDR3. V gave up 0 bases and J gave up 5 bases, with 13 bases separating them. Germline V gene sequence: CDR1 MNHEY, CDR2 SVGAGI. Source study methods: The authors estimated nucleated cell counts from reference gene primer amplification. Sequencing used immunoSEQ multiplex PCR; TCRdb keeps in-frame clones, though not all of them. Clonal size and the V and J genes are those of that table, whereas D and trimming came from the DNA. The table has 300,000 to 450,000 clones, about 85% seen once. This chain connects TRBV6-5 to TRBJ1-1; the D gene is possibly TRBD1 (5 bases). This sequence was found in a woman under 30 with acute or convalescent COVID-19. Sequenced material: peripheral blood. The CDR3 spells CASSYSPGKGTEAFF. The CDR3 DNA reads as TGTGCCAGCAGTTACTCGCCAGGGAAGGGTACTGAAGCTTTCTTT.